These 12 T cell receptor beta chains came from one sample sequenced in a study of T cell responses to AZD1222 COVID-19 vaccine. Clones were read by immunoSEQ multiplex PCR, and TCRdb kept only the in-frame ones, dropping some. There are 95,000 to 150,000 clones in the sample; around nine tenths occur only once, and 4% to 4.5% lies in the top ten. The sample here was peripheral blood, taken on day 0 of AZD1222 vaccination. These TCRs come from an adult in good health.

V and J are TRBV20-1 and TRBJ1-6; D is undetermined. CDR1 is DFQATT and CDR2 is SNEGSKA in the germline V gene (reference sequence). The CDR3 is 14 residues long. Trimming took off 3 bases at V and 7 bases at J, with 13 bases between the two ends. CDR3 sequence: CSASGQFSNSPLHF. The CDR3 DNA reads as TGCAGTGCTAGTGGGCAGTTCTCCAATTCACCCCTCCACTTT.

The CDR3 nucleotides are TGTGCCAGCAGATCACTCGACACGCACCAAGCAACTAATGAAAAACTGTTTTTT. This codes for CASRSLDTHQATNEKLFF. This rearrangement joins TRBV28 to TRBJ1-4; unclear D gene. CDR3 length: 18 residues. Germline-derived CDR1 and CDR2 are MDHEN and SYDVKM. The V and J ends lost 6 bases and 0 bases respectively, with 20 bases between them.

In its sample, this clone was seen once. The rearrangement joins TRBV2 to TRBJ2-4, with TRBD1 matching over 9 bases. Germline loops: CDR1 SNHLY, CDR2 FYNNEI. The CDR3 spans 13 residues. Trimming at V came to 8 bases and at J to 7 bases, leaving 6 bases not matched to a gene. The CDR3 nucleotides are TGTGCCAGCGAGGACAGGGGATGGAACATTCAGTACTTC. This sequence encodes CASEDRGWNIQYF.

The rearrangement links TRBV13 to TRBJ2-2; no firm D call. The length of the CDR3 is 13 residues. Germline V gene lookup returns CDR1 PRHDT and CDR2 FYEKMQ (reference sequence). Trimming took 8 bases from V and 3 from J, leaving 10 bases between them. The CDR3 nucleotides are TGTGCCAGCCGAATTATGGACACCGGGGAGCTGTTTTTT. It yields the protein CASRIMDTGELFF.

The gene calls are TRBV6-4 and TRBJ1-5, with D possibly being TRBD1 (5 bases). This CDR3 region has 16 residues. Germline V gene sequence: CDR1 MRHNA, CDR2 SNTAGT. V lost 9 bases and J 0 bases, leaving 18 bases between the germline ends. The CDR3 region has the DNA TGTGCCAGTACTACGGGTGGACATTATAGCAATCAGCCCCAGCATTTT. Protein: CASTTGGHYSNQPQHF.

This clone has a single count. The chain carries TRBV4-1 and TRBJ1-2; possibly TRBD1 for D (6 bases). Germline V gene data show CDR1 as MGHRA and CDR2 as YSYEKL. This CDR3 spans 14 amino acids. Trimming stripped 2 bases from V and 5 bases from J, with 12 bases between. The CDR3 region is CASSQLGQTYGYTF. As DNA, the CDR3 is TGCGCCAGCAGCCAATTAGGACAGACTTATGGCTACACCTTC.

The genes are TRBV28 and TRBJ2-7; 8 bases align to TRBD2. The CDR3 has 15 residues. The V gene's germline CDR1 is MDHEN and CDR2 SYDVKM. The ends lost 4 bases at V and 3 bases at J; junction bases unmatched: 8. CDR3 DNA: TGTGCCAGCAGTTCTTTTCGCGGGGGGCACTACGAGCAGTACTTC. Encoded protein: CASSSFRGGHYEQYF.

J is TRBJ1-1 and V is TRBV19; tentative D call: TRBD1 (6 bases). The germline V gene encodes CDR1 LNHDA and CDR2 SQIVND (reference sequence). The CDR3 is 14 amino acids. V shed 5 bases and J shed 1 base, with 11 bases lying between them. CDR3 residues: CASSVQTGNTEAFF. The CDR3 DNA sequence: TGTGCCAGTAGTGTACAGACAGGGAACACTGAAGCTTTCTTT.

V and J are TRBV6-5 and TRBJ1-3, with 9 bases that match TRBD1. The length of the CDR3 is 15 residues. V dropped 6 bases and J dropped 4; count of bases not matched to a gene: 7. CDR1 is MNHEY, CDR2 SVGAGI, per germline. CDR3 nucleotide sequence: TGTGCCAGCAGACCGGACAGGGGCTCCGGAAACACCATATATTTT. As protein: CASRPDRGSGNTIYF.

CDR3 bases: TGTGCCAGCAGGGGGGAGACAGGCTATCAGCCCCAGCATTTT. Translated, it gives CASRGETGYQPQHF. The chain couples TRBV6-5 to TRBJ1-5; TRBD1 is a possible D gene (6 bases). CDR3 length: 14 amino acids. The germline V gene has CDR1 MNHEY and CDR2 SVGAGI. V gave up 6 bases and J gave up 5 bases, with 14 bases separating them.

The chain joins TRBV18 to TRBJ2-2, with D hard to call. The CDR3 totals 14 residues. V was trimmed by 1 base and J by 5 bases, leaving 8 bases between them. Germline CDR1 KGHSH, CDR2 LQKENI. CDR3 residues: CASSPRQETGELFF. CDR3 sequence (DNA): TGTGCCAGCTCACCACGTCAGGAAACCGGGGAGCTGTTTTTT.

The V gene is TRBV4-2, the J gene TRBJ2-7; D is unresolved. V lost 1 base, J lost 6 bases, and 4 bases lay in between. The CDR3 sequence is 11 residues long. CDR1 LGHNA and CDR2 YNFKEQ come from the germline V gene. CDR3 sequence: CASSQASEQYF. CDR3 nucleotides: TGTGCCAGCAGCCAAGCCAGCGAGCAGTACTTC.